The 15 T cell receptor beta chains below were found in one sample sequenced in a study of blood T cell repertoires in COVID-19. The repertoire was sequenced with immunoSEQ multiplex PCR; TCRdb's copy has only in-frame clones and lacks some. The table has over 120,000 clones, approximately 83% seen once. Sequenced: peripheral blood. Receptors were obtained from a woman of 80 years or more with acute or convalescent COVID-19.

The chain employs TRBV5-1 and TRBJ2-2; 10 bases match TRBD2. The CDR3 contains 20 residues. V trimming: 0 bases; J trimming: 1 base; junction bases outside the gene matches: 12. From germline, CDR1 is SGHRS and CDR2 YFSETQ. The CDR3 DNA reads as TGCGCCAGCAGCTTGGAAATTCGGGCTAGCGGGGGCCGGAACACCGGGGAGCTGTTTTTT. Amino acid sequence: CASSLEIRASGGRNTGELFF.

V is TRBV6-5 and J is TRBJ1-1; D is possibly TRBD1 (6 bases). Deletions cut 2 bases from V and 9 bases from J, with 13 bases between. The CDR3 loop spans 13 amino acids. Germline V CDR1 and CDR2: MNHEY, SVGAGI. The DNA of the CDR3 is TGTGCCAGCAGTTACCGGGCAGGGGTTAAAGCTTTCTTT. This sequence encodes CASSYRAGVKAFF.

The chain is built from TRBV18 and TRBJ2-5, with TRBD1 matching over 8 bases. CDR1 and CDR2 (germline): KGHSH, LQKENI. Trimming cost V 0 bases and J 5 bases; bases outside gene matches: 2. CDR3 length equals 14 residues. The CDR3, as DNA: TGTGCCAGCTCACCACCGAACAGGGGGGAGACCCAGTACTTC. Translating it yields CASSPPNRGETQYF.

The sample holds one count of this clone. The chain links TRBV6-2 or TRBV6-3 to TRBJ1-2; D gene ambiguous. The CDR3 is 12 residues long. Trimming stripped 6 bases from V and 7 bases from J, with 12 bases between. Germline V CDR1 and CDR2: MNHEY, SVGEGT. This chain's CDR3 is CASSPRSGGYTF. The CDR3 nucleotides read TGTGCCAGCAGCCCCCGGTCGGGTGGCTACACCTTC.

The CDR3 here is CASSSWTGGNQPQHF. The CDR3 DNA is TGTGCCAGCAGTTCGTGGACAGGCGGCAATCAGCCCCAGCATTTT. The V gene is TRBV6-2 or TRBV6-3, the J gene TRBJ1-5; TRBD1 aligns across 7 bases. CDR1 MNHEY and CDR2 SVGEGT come from the germline V gene. V dropped 4 bases and J dropped 2; count of bases not matched to a gene: 5. The CDR3 runs to 15 residues.

The rearrangement joins TRBV6-5 to TRBJ2-1; 7 bases match TRBD2. The CDR3 runs 16 residues. CDR1 MNHEY and CDR2 SVGAGI come from the germline V gene. J gave up 4 bases and V 4 bases, and 10 bases lay outside the gene matches. The CDR3 DNA follows: TGTGCCAGCAGTTCCCGGGAGGCCCGCGGGTACAATGAGCAGTTCTTC. Amino acids: CASSSREARGYNEQFF.

The genes are TRBV2 and TRBJ1-1, with 7 nucleotides matching TRBD1. The CDR3 sequence is 14 residues long. Germline trimming cut 6 bases from V and 10 bases from J; bases unmatched to any gene: 14. From germline, CDR1 is SNHLY and CDR2 FYNNEI. The CDR3 bases are TGTGCCAGCAGCCCGGGGACAGATGGAGCTCGAGCTTTCTTT. As protein: CASSPGTDGARAFF. The full variable domain, completed using reference TRBV2 and TRBJ1-1, is EPEVTQTPSHQVTQMGQEVILRCVPISNHLYFYWYRQILGQKVEFLVSFYNNEISEKSEIFDDQFSVERPDGSNFTLKIRSTKLEDSAMYFCASSPGTDGARAFFGQGTRLTVV.

The rearrangement uses TRBV27 and TRBJ2-7; D is uncertain. The CDR3 is 14 residues long. Trimming cost V 5 bases and J 2 bases, with 13 bases left between them. Germline loops: CDR1 MNHEY, CDR2 SMNVEV (reference sequence). The CDR3 region is CASSPLRQTYEQYF. Written as DNA, the CDR3 is TGTGCCAGCAGTCCACTCCGACAAACCTACGAGCAGTACTTC.

The J gene is TRBJ2-7, the V gene TRBV5-6, with D possibly being TRBD2 (5 bases). V shed 5 bases and J shed 2 bases, with 14 bases lying between them. Germline V gene lookup returns CDR1 SGHDT and CDR2 YYEEEE. The CDR3 runs to 14 residues. The CDR3 spells CASSLGLITYEQYF. The CDR3 DNA reads as TGTGCCAGCAGTCTTGGACTTATCACCTACGAGCAGTACTTC.

This clone appeared a few times. The rearrangement uses TRBV4-3 and TRBJ1-6, with TRBD1 matching 9 bases. The ends lost 1 base at V and 14 bases at J; junction bases unmatched: 12. Germline V lookup: CDR1 LGHNA, CDR2 YSLEER. The CDR3 runs 16 residues. DNA of the CDR3: TGCGCCAGCAGCCAAGGGAGACAGGGGGGAGGCTTTTCCCTCCACTTT. It codes for CASSQGRQGGGFSLHF.

This chain uses TRBV4-2 with TRBJ1-3, with 7 positions matching TRBD1. V lost 2 bases to trimming and J lost 8 bases; unmatched junction nucleotides: 9. This CDR3 has 15 amino acids. Germline values: CDR1 LGHNA, CDR2 YNFKEQ. The CDR3 loop reads CASSQRTGGGDTIYF. The CDR3 coding sequence is TGTGCCAGCAGCCAAAGGACAGGAGGAGGAGACACCATATATTTT.

The chain links TRBV7-2 to TRBJ2-2, with no clear D. This CDR3 is 15 amino acids long. Deletions cut 1 base from V and 5 bases from J, with 11 bases between. Germline V lookup: CDR1 SGHTA, CDR2 FQGNSA. The CDR3, as DNA: TGTGCCAGCAGCTTAGATTCTCTTAGTACCGGGGAGCTGTTTTTT. Its protein product is CASSLDSLSTGELFF.

The chain carries TRBV27 and TRBJ1-2; 10 bases agree with TRBD1. Germline-derived CDR1 and CDR2 are MNHEY and SMNVEV (reference sequence). The trim removed 3 bases at V and 4 bases at J, leaving 11 bases unmatched. The CDR3 extends over 17 amino acids. The CDR3: CASSLSAGTGDTYGYTF. Here the CDR3 DNA reads TGTGCCAGCAGTTTGTCTGCCGGGACAGGGGATACCTATGGCTACACCTTC.

The chain has TRBV5-1 and TRBJ1-3, with TRBD1 as a possible D gene (5 bases). In germline, CDR1 is SGHRS, CDR2 YFSETQ. CDR3 length: 16 amino acids. The ends were cut back, 0 bases at V and 0 bases at J, with 10 bases in the middle. In nucleotides, the CDR3 is TGCGCCAGCAGCTTGGGGACATCGAGCTCTGGAAACACCATATATTTT. Translation: CASSLGTSSSGNTIYF. The full variable domain, its missing parts supplied by reference TRBV5-1 and TRBJ1-3, is KAGVTQTPRYLIKTRGQQVTLSCSPISGHRSVSWYQQTPGQGLQFLFEYFSETQRNKGNFPGRFSGRQFSNSRSEMNVSTLELGDSALYLCASSLGTSSSGNTIYFGEGSWLTVV.

This sequence joins TRBV3-1 (or the pseudogene TRBV3-2) and TRBJ1-2; 10 bases match TRBD1. Germline V lookup: CDR1 LGHDT, CDR2 YNNKEL (reference sequence). The ends lost 3 bases at V and 4 bases at J; junction bases unmatched: 14. CDR3 size: 18 residues. The CDR3 nucleotides read TGTGCCAGCAGCCAGTACCCGGGACAGGGGTCTTCAACCTATGGCTACACCTTC. Translating it yields CASSQYPGQGSSTYGYTF.